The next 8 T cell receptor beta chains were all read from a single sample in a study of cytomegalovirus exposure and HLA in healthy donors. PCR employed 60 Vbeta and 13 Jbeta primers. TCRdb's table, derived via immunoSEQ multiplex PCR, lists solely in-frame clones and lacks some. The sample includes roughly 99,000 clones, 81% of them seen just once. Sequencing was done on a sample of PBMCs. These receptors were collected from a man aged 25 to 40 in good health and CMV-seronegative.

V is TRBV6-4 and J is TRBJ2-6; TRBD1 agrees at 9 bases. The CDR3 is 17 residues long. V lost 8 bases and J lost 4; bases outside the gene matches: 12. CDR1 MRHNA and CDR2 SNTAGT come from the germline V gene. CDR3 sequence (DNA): TGTGCCAGCGCTCCGGGACAGGGTCCAGCCGGGGCCAACGTCCTGACTTTC. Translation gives CASAPGQGPAGANVLTF.

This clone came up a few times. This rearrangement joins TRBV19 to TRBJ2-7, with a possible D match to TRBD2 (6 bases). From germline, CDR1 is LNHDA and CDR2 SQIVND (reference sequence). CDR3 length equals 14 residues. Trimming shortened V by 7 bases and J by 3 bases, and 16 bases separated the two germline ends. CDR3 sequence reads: CASTRTGEFYEQYF. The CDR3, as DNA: TGTGCCAGTACCCGAACGGGGGAGTTCTACGAGCAGTACTTC.

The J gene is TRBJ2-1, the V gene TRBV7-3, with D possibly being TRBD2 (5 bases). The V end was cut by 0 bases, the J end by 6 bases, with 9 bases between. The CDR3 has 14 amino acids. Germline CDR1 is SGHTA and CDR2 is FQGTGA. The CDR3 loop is CASSLTGAPNEQFF. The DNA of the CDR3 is TGTGCCAGCAGCTTAACGGGAGCCCCCAATGAGCAGTTCTTC. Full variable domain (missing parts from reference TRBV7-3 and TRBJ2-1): GAGVSQTPSNKVTEKGKYVELRCDPISGHTALYWYRQSLGQGPEFLIYFQGTGAADDSGLPNDRFFAVRPEGSVSTLKIQRTERGDSAVYLCASSLTGAPNEQFFGPGTRLTVL.

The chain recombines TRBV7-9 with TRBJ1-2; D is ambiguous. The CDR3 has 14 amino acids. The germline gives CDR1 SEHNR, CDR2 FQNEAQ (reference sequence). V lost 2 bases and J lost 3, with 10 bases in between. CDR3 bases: TGTGCCAGCAGCTTAACACGAACCGACTATGGCTACACCTTC. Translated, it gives CASSLTRTDYGYTF.

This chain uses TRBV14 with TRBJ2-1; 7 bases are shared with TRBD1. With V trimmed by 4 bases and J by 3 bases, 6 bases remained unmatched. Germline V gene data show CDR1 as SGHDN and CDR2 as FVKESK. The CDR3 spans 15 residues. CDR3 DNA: TGTGCCAGCAGCCTCTCGACAGGGATCTACAATGAGCAGTTCTTC. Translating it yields CASSLSTGIYNEQFF.

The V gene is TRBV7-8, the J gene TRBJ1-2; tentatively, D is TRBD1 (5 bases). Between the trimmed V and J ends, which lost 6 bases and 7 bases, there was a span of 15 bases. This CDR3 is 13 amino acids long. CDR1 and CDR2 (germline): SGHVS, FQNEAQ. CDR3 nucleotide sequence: TGTGCCAGCAGTCCCTCGGGGGTTAGTGGCTACACCTTC. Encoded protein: CASSPSGVSGYTF.

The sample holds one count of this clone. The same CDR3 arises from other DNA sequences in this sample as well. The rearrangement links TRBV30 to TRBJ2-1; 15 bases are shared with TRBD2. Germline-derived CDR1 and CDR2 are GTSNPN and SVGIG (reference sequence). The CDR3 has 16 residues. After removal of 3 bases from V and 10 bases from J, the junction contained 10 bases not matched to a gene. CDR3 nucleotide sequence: TGTGCCTGGAGGCCGGGACTAGCGGGAGGTTTGTGGGAGCAGTTCTTC. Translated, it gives CAWRPGLAGGLWEQFF.

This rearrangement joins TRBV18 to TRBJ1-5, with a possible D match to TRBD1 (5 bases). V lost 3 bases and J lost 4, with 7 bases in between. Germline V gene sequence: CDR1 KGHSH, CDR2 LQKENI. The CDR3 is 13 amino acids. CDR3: CASSPTANQPQHF. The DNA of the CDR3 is TGTGCCAGCTCACCGACAGCTAATCAGCCCCAGCATTTT. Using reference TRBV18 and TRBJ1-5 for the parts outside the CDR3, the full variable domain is NAGVMQNPRHLVRRRGQEARLRCSPMKGHSHVYWYRQLPEEGLKFMVYLQKENIIDESGMPKERFSAEFPKEGPSILRIQQVVRGDSAAYFCASSPTANQPQHFGDGTRLSIL.